These 26 T cell receptor beta chains came from one sample sequenced in a study of naive and memory T cell subsets. An equimolar mix of two oligonucleotides served as the beta constant-region primer for TRBC1 and TRBC2. Nested alpha and beta constant-region primers with the SP2 primer drove four PCR rounds on ligated cDNA. One entry per CDR3 protein results from TCRdb running MiXCR on the UMI-ligation and nested PCR reads. The sample contains about 34,000 distinct CDR3 sequences, less than 20% of which appear only once. The sample comprised effector memory CD4+ T cells from blood. Subset given: effector memory, CD45RA- CD27-. The receptors originated from a human donor in good health.

This clonotype was observed a few times. This chain uses TRBV30 with TRBJ2-5; perhaps D is TRBD1 or TRBD2 (5 bases each). This CDR3 has 14 residues. In germline, CDR1 is GTSNPN, CDR2 SVGIG (reference sequence). The germline V and J ends were trimmed by 0 bases and 4 bases, with 12 bases remaining between them. The CDR3 loop is CAWSVWGSGETQYF. CDR3 nucleotide sequence: TGTGCCTGGAGTGTTTGGGGGAGTGGAGAGACCCAGTACTTC.

In this sample, this clonotype turned up a few times. V and J are TRBV11-2 and TRBJ2-3; a weak D match, TRBD1 (6 bases). Between the trimmed V and J ends, which lost 6 bases and 0 bases, there was a span of 16 bases. The CDR3 has 16 amino acids. From germline, CDR1 is SGHAT and CDR2 FQNNGV. CDR3 amino acids: CASRSGQRTSTDTQYF. In DNA, the CDR3 is TGTGCCAGCAGATCCGGACAGCGGACTAGCACAGATACGCAGTATTTT.

This clonotype is medium-sized in the sample. The chain couples TRBV28 to TRBJ2-7, with D perhaps matching TRBD2 (6 bases). CDR1 and CDR2 from the germline V gene are MDHEN and SYDVKM. V was pared by 1 base and J by 0 bases, with 22 bases between. This CDR3 has 19 amino acids. The DNA for the CDR3 is TGTGCCAGCAGTTTATTATGGGGAGGACCCGACCATAGCTCCTACGAGCAGTACTTC. This codes for CASSLLWGGPDHSSYEQYF.

Here the CDR3 DNA reads TGCAGCGCCCCAGGGGGAATCATCACTGAAGCTTTCTTT. Encoded protein: CSAPGGIITEAFF. The gene calls are TRBV29-1 and TRBJ1-1, with 7 bases fitting TRBD1. V lost 7 bases and J lost 4; bases outside the gene matches: 9. Per the germline V gene, CDR1 is SQVTM and CDR2 is ANQGSEA. This CDR3 is 13 amino acids long. Full variable domain (outside the CDR3, taken from reference TRBV29-1 and TRBJ1-1): SAVISQKPSRDICQRGTSLTIQCQVDSQVTMMFWYRQQPGQSLTLIATANQGSEATYESGFVIDKFPISRPNLTFSTLTVSNMSPEDSSIYLCSAPGGIITEAFFGQGTRLTVV.

In its sample, this clonotype is medium-sized. The chain joins TRBV14 to TRBJ2-3; D is ambiguous. Germline assignment: CDR1 SGHDN and CDR2 FVKESK. V lost 3 bases and J lost 2, with 12 bases in between. CDR3 size: 15 residues. Written as DNA, the CDR3 is TGTGCCAGCAGCCAGAGAGGATCCCCCACAGATACGCAGTATTTT. It specifies CASSQRGSPTDTQYF. The whole variable domain, remainder taken from reference TRBV14 and TRBJ2-3, is EAGVTQFPSHSVIEKGQTVTLRCDPISGHDNLYWYRRVMGKEIKFLLHFVKESKQDESGMPNNRFLAERTGGTYSTLKVQPAELEDSGVYFCASSQRGSPTDTQYFGPGTRLTVL.

This chain joins TRBV20-1 and TRBJ1-5; TRBD1 aligns across 8 bases. With 0 bases clipped from V and 0 bases from J, the junction kept 7 bases outside the gene matches. The germline CDR1 and CDR2 sequences are DFQATT and SNEGSKA (reference sequence). This CDR3 comprises 17 residues. CDR3: CSARDYRGSGSNQPQHF. In DNA, the CDR3 is TGCAGTGCTAGAGATTACAGGGGGTCGGGTAGCAATCAGCCCCAGCATTTT.

This clonotype showed up just a few times. This rearrangement joins TRBV20-1 to TRBJ2-1, with a weak D call TRBD2 (5 bases). The CDR3 runs to 15 residues. CDR1 is DFQATT, CDR2 SNEGSKA, per germline (reference sequence). V lost 3 bases, J lost 2 bases, and 14 bases lay in between. CDR3 coding DNA: TGCAGTGCTAGGAGCGGCTCCGAGGCCTACAATGAGCAGTTCTTC. It yields the protein CSARSGSEAYNEQFF.

The table lists this clonotype with a few counts. The V call is TRBV20-1, the J call TRBJ1-2, with unresolved D. V was shortened by 3 bases and J by 0 bases, with 8 bases between the two germline ends. Germline lookup yields CDR1 DFQATT and CDR2 SNEGSKA (reference sequence). This CDR3 spans 13 amino acids. The CDR3, as DNA: TGCAGTGCTAGTTCGGGCCCTAACTATGGCTACACCTTC. Protein: CSASSGPNYGYTF.

The sample holds a few counts of this clonotype. As DNA, the CDR3 is TGTGCCAGCAGCTTGGAGGGGCCAGGGACAGGGGGCACAGATACGCAGTATTTT. It is translated as CASSLEGPGTGGTDTQYF. The genes are TRBV5-4 and TRBJ2-3; 10 bases fit TRBD1. The junction had 8 bases not matched to a gene; V was cut back by 0 bases and J by 1 base. The CDR3 has 18 residues. Germline V gene sequence: CDR1 SGHNT, CDR2 YYREEE (reference sequence).

The table lists this clonotype with many counts. V usage is TRBV12-5 and J usage is TRBJ1-4, with D maybe TRBD1 (6 bases). This CDR3 is 16 amino acids long. Germline CDR1 and CDR2: LGHNT and FRNRAP. Between the trimmed V and J ends, which lost 1 base and 4 bases, there was a span of 13 bases. The CDR3: CASGLGGRGINEKLFF. The CDR3 DNA reads as TGTGCTAGTGGTTTGGGGGGGCGGGGAATTAATGAAAAACTGTTTTTT.

This clonotype showed up just a few times. J is TRBJ2-7 and V is TRBV28; 12 bases line up with TRBD2. The CDR3 has 15 residues. The V gene end was trimmed by 5 bases and the J gene end by 9 bases; junction bases not matched to a gene: 11. Germline-derived CDR1 and CDR2 are MDHEN and SYDVKM. CDR3 amino acids: CASSLWGLAGFGQYF. CDR3 sequence (DNA): TGTGCCAGCAGTCTTTGGGGACTAGCGGGCTTTGGGCAGTACTTC.

V and J are TRBV6-6 and TRBJ1-3, with D perhaps matching TRBD1 (5 bases). The CDR3 is made up of 19 amino acids. With 2 bases removed from V and 0 bases from J, the gap between germline ends came to 20 bases. Germline assignment: CDR1 MNHNY and CDR2 SVGAGI (reference sequence). The CDR3 DNA reads TGTGCCAGCAGTTACCGTGGGGCCTTTTGGGGGTCCTCTGGAAACACCATATATTTT. Its protein is CASSYRGAFWGSSGNTIYF.

The chain joins TRBV28 to TRBJ1-6; TRBD1 matches at 8 bases. V dropped 6 bases and J dropped 0; count of bases not matched to a gene: 7. Germline loops: CDR1 MDHEN, CDR2 SYDVKM. The CDR3 has 17 residues. The CDR3 reads CASRRRTGSSYNSPLHF. CDR3 nucleotide sequence: TGTGCCAGCAGGCGACGGACAGGGAGCTCCTATAATTCACCCCTCCACTTT. Full variable domain (missing parts from reference TRBV28 and TRBJ1-6): DVKVTQSSRYLVKRTGEKVFLECVQDMDHENMFWYRQDPGLGLRLIYFSYDVKMKEKGDIPEGYSVSREKKERFSLILESASTNQTSMYLCASRRRTGSSYNSPLHFGNGTRLTVT.

Ten or more counts support this clonotype. The chain uses TRBV6-5 and TRBJ2-1; D ambiguous. V was cut by 0 bases and J by 7 bases, with 7 bases left in between. The CDR3 consists of 13 residues. The V gene's germline CDR1 is MNHEY and CDR2 SVGAGI. CDR3 in amino acids: CASSYSNLNEQFF. CDR3 DNA sequence: TGTGCCAGCAGTTACTCGAACCTTAATGAGCAGTTCTTC.

This clonotype has more than one count but fewer than ten. This chain uses TRBV27 with TRBJ2-2; D may be TRBD1 (5 bases). The CDR3 has 14 amino acids. The germline gives CDR1 MNHEY, CDR2 SMNVEV (reference sequence). Trimming left V 6 bases short and J 6 bases short, with 14 bases between. CDR3 sequence: CASRSFRAAGELFF. The CDR3 DNA reads as TGTGCCAGCAGATCATTCAGGGCGGCCGGGGAGCTGTTTTTT.

This clonotype was observed a few times. CDR3 loop: CASSSSGVFYQPQHF. CDR3 coding DNA: TGTGCCAGCAGTTCGTCGGGAGTGTTTTATCAGCCCCAGCATTTT. The V gene is TRBV12-3 or TRBV12-4, the J gene TRBJ1-5; D remains unclear. Deletions cut 4 bases from V and 5 bases from J, with 15 bases between. The CDR3 length is 15 residues.

This clonotype was counted only a few times. The V gene is TRBV27, the J gene TRBJ2-3; the D gene is possibly TRBD1 (5 bases). V lost 1 base and J lost 0, with 8 bases in between. CDR1 MNHEY and CDR2 SMNVEV come from the germline V gene (reference sequence). The CDR3 has 15 amino acids. The CDR3 sequence is CASSLLSGSTDTQYF. CDR3 DNA sequence: TGTGCCAGCAGTTTATTGTCAGGGAGCACAGATACGCAGTATTTT.

This clonotype was seen ten or more times. V and J are TRBV7-9 and TRBJ2-7; 7 positions agree with TRBD1. There are 15 residues in the CDR3. Germline CDR1 SEHNR, CDR2 FQNEAQ (reference sequence). V gave up 5 bases and J gave up 4 bases; unmatched junction bases: 11. The CDR3 is CASSELPPGQYEQYF. DNA for the CDR3: TGTGCCAGCAGCGAATTACCGCCGGGACAGTACGAGCAGTACTTC.

The rearrangement links TRBV12-3 or TRBV12-4 to TRBJ2-1; D is possibly TRBD1 (6 bases). V lost 5 bases to trimming and J lost 9 bases, with 17 bases between them. This CDR3 is 14 amino acids long. The CDR3 region has the DNA TGTGCCAGCAGTCCGTCTACAGGGAAGGGTGAGCAGTTCTTC. The encoded protein is CASSPSTGKGEQFF.

This clonotype was observed many times. The chain carries TRBV11-3 and TRBJ2-7; 8 nucleotides agree with TRBD1. Germline CDR1 reads SGHNT; CDR2 reads YENEEA. V was pared by 2 bases and J by 1 base, with 4 bases of the junction left unmatched. The CDR3 is 15 residues long. The CDR3 region has the DNA TGTGCCAGCAGCTTACAAGGGACAGGTTCCTACGAGCAGTACTTC. It is translated as CASSLQGTGSYEQYF. The full variable domain, its missing parts supplied by reference TRBV11-3 and TRBJ2-7, is EAGVVQSPRYKIIEKKQPVAFWCNPISGHNTLYWYLQNLGQGPELLIRYENEEAVDDSQLPKDRFSAERLKGVDSTLKIQPAELGDSAVYLCASSLQGTGSYEQYFGPGTRLTVT.

In its sample, this clonotype was seen a few times. The rearrangement uses TRBV7-8 and TRBJ2-1; 10 nucleotides line up with TRBD2. With 2 bases clipped from V and 0 bases from J, the junction kept 7 bases outside the gene matches. The CDR3 length is 18 residues. Germline CDR1 reads SGHVS; CDR2 reads FQNEAQ. In DNA form, the CDR3 reads TGTGCCAGCAGCTTAAAGGGACTAGCGACGAGCTCCTACAATGAGCAGTTCTTC. Protein: CASSLKGLATSSYNEQFF. Filled out from reference TRBV7-8 and TRBJ2-1, the complete variable domain reads GAGVSQSPRYKVAKRGQDVALRCDPISGHVSLFWYQQALGQGPEFLTYFQNEAQLDKSGLPSDRFFAERPEGSVSTLKIQRTQQEDSAVYLCASSLKGLATSSYNEQFFGPGTRLTVL.

The V gene is TRBV15, the J gene TRBJ2-7, with TRBD2 matching over 13 bases. This CDR3 contains 16 residues. V gave up 0 bases and J gave up 6 bases; unmatched junction bases: 5. The V gene's germline CDR1 is LNHNV and CDR2 YYDKDF (reference sequence). CDR3 nucleotide sequence: TGTGCCACCAGCAGAGATCGGACTAGCGGGAGATCCGAGCAGTACTTC. Encoded protein: CATSRDRTSGRSEQYF. Drawing the rest from reference TRBV15 and TRBJ2-7, the complete variable domain is DAMVIQNPRYQVTQFGKPVTLSCSQTLNHNVMYWYQQKSSQAPKLLFHYYDKDFNNEADTPDNFQSRRPNTSFCFLDIRSPGLGDTAMYLCATSRDRTSGRSEQYFGPGTRLTVT.

Sample share makes this clonotype medium-sized. The chain has TRBV18 and TRBJ2-3; TRBD1 matches at 9 bases. Germline V gene sequence: CDR1 KGHSH, CDR2 LQKENI. The ends lost 1 base at V and 4 bases at J; junction bases unmatched: 9. The CDR3 extends over 17 amino acids. The CDR3 nucleotides are TGTGCCAGCTCACCACGCCGGGACAGGGAAAGTTCAGATACGCAGTATTTT. This codes for CASSPRRDRESSDTQYF.

This clonotype was detected a few times. The chain couples TRBV4-3 to TRBJ1-3; TRBD1 matches 9 bases. V was clipped by 4 bases and J by 0 bases; unmatched bases: 1. The germline gives CDR1 LGHNA, CDR2 YSLEER. The CDR3 covers 15 residues. The CDR3 DNA is TGCGCCAGCAGCCCACAGGGGGCCTCTGGAAACACCATATATTTT. Amino acid sequence: CASSPQGASGNTIYF.

This clonotype was seen repeatedly, ten times or more. This chain uses TRBV29-1 with TRBJ2-3; 11 bases align to TRBD2. The length of the CDR3 is 15 residues. V was clipped by 7 bases and J by 2 bases; unmatched bases: 8. The germline gives CDR1 SQVTM, CDR2 ANQGSEA. CDR3 in DNA: TGCAGCGCTAGGACTAGCGGGCATATCACAGATACGCAGTATTTT. Translating it yields CSARTSGHITDTQYF.

J is TRBJ2-2 and V is TRBV9; D gene ambiguous. The CDR3 extends over 14 amino acids. Trimming took 1 base from V and 6 from J, leaving 10 bases between them. Per the germline V gene, CDR1 is SGDLS and CDR2 is YYNGEE. Here the CDR3 DNA reads TGTGCCAGCAGCGTATTAGGGTTACCCGGGGAGCTGTTTTTT. Translation gives CASSVLGLPGELFF.